This TCR beta chain was observed in a study of cytomegalovirus exposure and HLA in healthy donors. Overall study results and limits: In a later analysis, at a false discovery rate of 0.05, approximately 18,000 TCR beta sequences were associated with HLA alleles. Previously analyzed data showed that most TCR beta V segments were productive at a frequency of about 90% or about 30%. For TCR beta chains, V- and J-gene trimming was later linked to a missense DCLRE1C variant.

Regarding this clone: Its cognate antigen is unknown.

Vbeta (60) and Jbeta (13) primers were used in the PCR. Authors' processing steps: A follow-up analysis tallied approximately 85 million unique TCR beta chains, roughly 11 million shared. Using immunoSEQ multiplex PCR, the repertoire was profiled, and TCRdb retains in-frame clones only, with some absent. V, J and clone size are taken as reported in that table, and D and trimming were inferred from the DNA itself. Of approximately 130,000 clones listed, around 78% were seen once; the top ten hold around 1.8%. Sequenced input: PBMCs. The sequence was obtained from a woman between 50 and 59 years old in good health and CMV-seronegative.

The CDR3 region is CASSSGPDREAFF. CDR3 nucleotide sequence: TGTGCCAGCAGTTCCGGGCCGGACAGGGAAGCTTTCTTT. This chain uses TRBV6-1 with TRBJ1-1; 7 bases match TRBD1. Germline CDR1 MNHNS, CDR2 SASEGT. The CDR3 loop spans 13 amino acids. J gave up 8 bases and V 5 bases, and 8 bases lay outside the gene matches.